This T cell receptor beta chain was sequenced for a study of T cells after yellow fever vaccination. Study outcomes and limitations: The CD4 compartment and the CD8 compartment contained a small share of clonotypes in common. Subsequent to the booster, the majority of primary-vaccination clones reappeared (96% CD4, 80% to 90% CD8).

TCR cDNA was made by 5'RACE template switching, adding a universal primer site and UMIs. TCRdb re-derived calls from the 5' RACE reads in MiXCR, one entry per CDR3 protein. The sample holds approximately 30,000 distinct CDR3 sequences, 4.4% seen once. This clonotype has ten or more counts. What it binds is not known. The material sequenced was CD8+ T cells sorted from PBMCs, taken 5 days after the yellow fever booster vaccination. The TCR originated in a man between 25 and 39 years old who received the YFV17D yellow fever vaccine.

The CDR3 DNA reads TGTGCCAGCAGTGGGACAGGAAATCAGCCCCAGCATTTT. Its translation is CASSGTGNQPQHF. The rearrangement uses TRBV12-3 or TRBV12-4 and TRBJ1-5; 8 bases agree with TRBD1. This CDR3 comprises 13 residues. The J segment lost 4 bases and the V segment lost 5 bases, leaving 1 base of the junction unmatched.